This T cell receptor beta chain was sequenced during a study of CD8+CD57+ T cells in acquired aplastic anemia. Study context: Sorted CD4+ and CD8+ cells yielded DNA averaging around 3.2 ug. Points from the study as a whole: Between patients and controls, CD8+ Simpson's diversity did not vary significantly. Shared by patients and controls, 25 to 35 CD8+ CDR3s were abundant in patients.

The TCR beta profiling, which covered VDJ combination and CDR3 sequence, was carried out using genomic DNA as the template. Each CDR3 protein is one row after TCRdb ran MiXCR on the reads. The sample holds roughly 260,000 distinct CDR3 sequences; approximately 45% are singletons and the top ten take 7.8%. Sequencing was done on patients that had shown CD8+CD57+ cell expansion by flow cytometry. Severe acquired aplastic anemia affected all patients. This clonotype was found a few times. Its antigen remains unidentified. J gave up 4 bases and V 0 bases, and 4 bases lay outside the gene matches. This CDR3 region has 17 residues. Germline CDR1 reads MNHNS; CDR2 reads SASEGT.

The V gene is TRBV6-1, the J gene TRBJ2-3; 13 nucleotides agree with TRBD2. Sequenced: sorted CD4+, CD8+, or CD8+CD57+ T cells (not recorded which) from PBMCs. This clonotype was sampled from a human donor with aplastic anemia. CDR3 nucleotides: TGTGCCAGCAGTGAAGCCACTAGCGGGGGGGCCTCAGATACGCAGTATTTT. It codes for CASSEATSGGASDTQYF.